What follows describes a single T cell receptor (beta chain). The data are from a study of cytomegalovirus exposure and HLA in healthy donors. Vbeta (60) and Jbeta (13) primers were used in the PCR. TCRdb's table, derived via immunoSEQ multiplex PCR, lists solely in-frame clones and lacks some. This table holds about 190,000 clones, roughly 80% found once. V lost 1 base and J lost 2; bases outside the gene matches: 1. Germline loops: CDR1 SEHNR, CDR2 FQNEAQ (reference sequence). The CDR3 is 15 amino acids. V is TRBV7-9 and J is TRBJ2-7; TRBD2 aligns across 11 bases. This clonotype was obtained from a male donor in good health and CMV-seronegative. What was sequenced was PBMCs. CDR3 in amino acids: CASSLETSGTYEQYF. In nucleotides, the CDR3 is TGTGCCAGCAGCTTAGAGACTAGCGGGACCTACGAGCAGTACTTC. Full variable domain (remainder filled in from reference TRBV7-9 and TRBJ2-7): DTGVSQNPRHKITKRGQNVTFRCDPISEHNRLYWYRQTLGQGPEFLTYFQNEAQLEKSRLLSDRFSAERPKGSFSTLEIQRTEQGDSAMYLCASSLETSGTYEQYFGPGTRLTVT.